The source of this T cell receptor (beta chain) is a study of cytotoxic CD8 clonotypes in ibrutinib-treated CLL. The wider study: Sample averages reached 260,000 or so productive templates and 85,000 to 100,000 productive rearrangements.

This clone is a singleton in its sample. Its antigen is undetermined. TCRdb's table, derived via immunoSEQ multiplex PCR, lists solely in-frame clones and lacks some. Here the sample spans 110,000 to 150,000 clones, around 76% being singletons. The CDR3 extends over 14 amino acids. The V gene lost 0 bases and the J gene lost 6 bases, with 8 bases spanning the gap. CDR1 is LGHNA, CDR2 YSLEER, per germline. The study, taken as a whole, reports: Sustained-remission and progressing patients were not sampled at matched times.

This sequence was found in a human donor with chronic lymphocytic leukemia. This material consisted of PBMCs, taken after 24 months of ibrutinib treatment. The J gene is TRBJ2-2, the V gene TRBV4-3; D is undetermined. CDR3 coding DNA: TGCGCCAGCAGCCAAGATTACGGGTCCGGGGAGCTGTTTTTT. This translates into CASSQDYGSGELFF.